This T cell receptor (beta chain) derives from a study of OX40 agonist ivuxolimab in advanced cancers. Clones were read by immunoSEQ multiplex PCR, and TCRdb kept only the in-frame ones, dropping some. The sample has 65,000 to 70,000 clones; around 90% are singletons. Germline assignment: CDR1 MNHEY and CDR2 SVGAGI. V was shortened by 0 bases and J by 7 bases, with 18 bases between the two germline ends. The CDR3 runs 16 residues. The specimen comprised CD4+ or CD8+ T cells sorted from blood, sampled in a trial of the OX40 agonist ivuxolimab. This chain connects TRBV6-5 to TRBJ1-1; D ambiguous. This clonotype was obtained from an adult with an advanced solid tumor such as melanoma, head and neck, liver or kidney cancer. Written as DNA, the CDR3 is TGTGCCAGCAGTTACTCGACGGTTCGATCACGGGGTGAAGCTTTCTTT. Residues: CASSYSTVRSRGEAFF.